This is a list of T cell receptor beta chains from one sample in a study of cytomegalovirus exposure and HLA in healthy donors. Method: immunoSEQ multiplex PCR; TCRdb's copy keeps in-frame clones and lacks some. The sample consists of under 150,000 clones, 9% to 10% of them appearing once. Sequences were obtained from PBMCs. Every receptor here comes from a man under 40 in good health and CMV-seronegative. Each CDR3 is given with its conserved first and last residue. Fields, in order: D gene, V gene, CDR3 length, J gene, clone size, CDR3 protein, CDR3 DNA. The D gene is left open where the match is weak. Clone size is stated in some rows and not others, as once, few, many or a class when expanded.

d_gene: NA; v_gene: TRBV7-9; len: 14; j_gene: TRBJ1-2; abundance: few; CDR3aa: CASSLGEPGYGYTF; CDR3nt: TGTGCCAGCAGCTTAGGGGAGCCTGGCTATGGCTACACCTTC
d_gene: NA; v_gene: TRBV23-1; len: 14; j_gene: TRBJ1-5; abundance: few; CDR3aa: CASSPTGDNQPQHF; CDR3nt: TGCGCCAGCAGCCCTACAGGAGACAATCAGCCCCAGCATTTT
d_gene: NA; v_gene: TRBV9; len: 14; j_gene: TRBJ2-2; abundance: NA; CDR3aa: CASTREINTGELFF; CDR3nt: TGTGCCAGCACCCGGGAGATAAACACCGGGGAGCTGTTTTTT
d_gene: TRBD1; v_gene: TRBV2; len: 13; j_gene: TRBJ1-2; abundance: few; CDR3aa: CASSQEGGNGYTF; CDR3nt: TGTGCCAGCAGCCAAGAAGGGGGCAATGGCTACACCTTC
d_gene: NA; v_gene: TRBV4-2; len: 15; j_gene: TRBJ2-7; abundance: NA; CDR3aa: CASSLNVGANYEQYF; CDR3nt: TGTGCCAGCAGCCTAAACGTGGGGGCGAACTACGAGCAGTACTTC
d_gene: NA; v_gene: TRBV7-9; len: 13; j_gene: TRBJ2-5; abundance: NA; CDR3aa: CASSLAGGETQYF; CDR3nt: TGTGCCAGCAGCTTAGCGGGGGGAGAGACCCAGTACTTC
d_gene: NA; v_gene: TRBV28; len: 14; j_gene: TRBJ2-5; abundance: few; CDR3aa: CASSLVGRGETQYF; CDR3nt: TGTGCCAGCAGTTTAGTTGGTAGGGGAGAGACCCAGTACTTC
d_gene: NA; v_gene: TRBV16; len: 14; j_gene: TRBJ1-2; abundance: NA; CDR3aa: CASSQTGPGEGYTF; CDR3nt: TGTGCCAGCAGCCAAACCGGGCCCGGGGAGGGCTACACCTTC
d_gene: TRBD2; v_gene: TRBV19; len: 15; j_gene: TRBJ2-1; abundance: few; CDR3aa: CASSTVAGGFNEQFF; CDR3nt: TGTGCCAGTAGTACGGTAGCGGGAGGGTTCAATGAGCAGTTCTTC
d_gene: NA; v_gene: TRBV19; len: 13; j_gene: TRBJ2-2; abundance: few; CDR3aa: CASSIGGPGELFF; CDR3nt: TGTGCCAGTAGTATAGGGGGCCCCGGGGAGCTGTTTTTT
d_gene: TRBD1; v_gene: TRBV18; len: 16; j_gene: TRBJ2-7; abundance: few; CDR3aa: CASSPTEDRVRLEQYF; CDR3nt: TGTGCCAGCTCACCAACAGAGGACAGGGTACGACTCGAGCAGTACTTC
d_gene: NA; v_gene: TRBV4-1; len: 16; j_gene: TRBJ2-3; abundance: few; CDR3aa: CASSQEGSGSTDTQYF; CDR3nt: TGCGCCAGCAGCCAAGAAGGGAGCGGAAGCACAGATACGCAGTATTTT
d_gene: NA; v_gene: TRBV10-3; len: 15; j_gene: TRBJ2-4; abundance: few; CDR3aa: CAISSSYLAKNIQYF; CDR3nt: TGTGCCATCAGTTCCTCCTACTTAGCCAAAAACATTCAGTACTTC
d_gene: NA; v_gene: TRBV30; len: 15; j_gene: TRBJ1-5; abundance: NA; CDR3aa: CACNIPGTRNQPQHF; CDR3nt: TGTGCCTGCAACATCCCGGGGACACGCAATCAGCCCCAGCATTTT
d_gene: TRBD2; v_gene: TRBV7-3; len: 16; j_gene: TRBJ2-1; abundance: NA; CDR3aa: CASSYNPGLAGNEQFF; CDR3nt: TGTGCCAGCAGCTATAACCCGGGACTAGCGGGAAATGAGCAGTTCTTC